These T cell receptor beta chains were read from a single sample in a study of blood T cell repertoires in COVID-19. The data were produced by immunoSEQ multiplex PCR, yet TCRdb's version contains in-frame clones alone and is incomplete. The sample includes about 160,000 clones, around nine tenths seen only once; the top ten take under 13%. Input material: peripheral blood. Receptor source: a woman between 65 and 79 years old with COVID-19, enrolled during active disease. The CDR3 runs from the conserved cysteine through the conserved F or W. The order of the fields is CDR3 protein, clone size, J gene, V gene, D gene. D genes are given only for firm matches. A row's size may be missing; if present it is once, few, many or a size class.

CDR3aa: CASGLAGTETYGYTF
abundance: -
j_gene: TRBJ1-2
v_gene: TRBV12-5
d_gene: TRBD1

CDR3aa: CASTRGSWGFTDTQYF
abundance: once
j_gene: TRBJ2-3
v_gene: TRBV2
d_gene: -

CDR3aa: CASSPGGTGGSYEQYF
abundance: -
j_gene: TRBJ2-7
v_gene: TRBV5-1
d_gene: TRBD1

CDR3aa: CSVAISGRETQYF
abundance: -
j_gene: TRBJ2-5
v_gene: TRBV29-1
d_gene: TRBD2

CDR3aa: CATSRLQETQYF
abundance: -
j_gene: TRBJ2-5
v_gene: TRBV15
d_gene: -

CDR3aa: CASSLYGGDNEKLFF
abundance: -
j_gene: TRBJ1-4
v_gene: TRBV7-2
d_gene: -

CDR3aa: CASSGIRGTANTGELFF
abundance: -
j_gene: TRBJ2-2
v_gene: TRBV5-1
d_gene: -

CDR3aa: CASSVTTSGGADEQFF
abundance: -
j_gene: TRBJ2-1
v_gene: TRBV6-1
d_gene: TRBD2

CDR3aa: CASSPPTGKWRETQYF
abundance: once
j_gene: TRBJ2-5
v_gene: TRBV18
d_gene: TRBD1

CDR3aa: CASSISGAETQYF
abundance: -
j_gene: TRBJ2-5
v_gene: TRBV19
d_gene: -

CDR3aa: CASSLSPGDYGYTF
abundance: -
j_gene: TRBJ1-2
v_gene: TRBV5-5
d_gene: -

CDR3aa: CASSRQGFQPQHF
abundance: -
j_gene: TRBJ1-5
v_gene: TRBV12-3/TRBV12-4
d_gene: TRBD1

CDR3aa: CASSAEGNTIYF
abundance: -
j_gene: TRBJ1-3
v_gene: TRBV2
d_gene: -

CDR3aa: CASSARRSIQETQYF
abundance: -
j_gene: TRBJ2-5
v_gene: TRBV6-4
d_gene: -

CDR3aa: CASSVSAGNTGELFF
abundance: -
j_gene: TRBJ2-2
v_gene: TRBV9
d_gene: -

CDR3aa: CASSILTGGNQPQHF
abundance: -
j_gene: TRBJ1-5
v_gene: TRBV19
d_gene: TRBD1

CDR3aa: CASSLTGTGYNQPQHF
abundance: -
j_gene: TRBJ1-5
v_gene: TRBV5-6
d_gene: TRBD1

CDR3aa: CAWSGDQWASGNTIYF
abundance: -
j_gene: TRBJ1-3
v_gene: TRBV30
d_gene: -

CDR3aa: CASSPRAGGSGNQPQHF
abundance: -
j_gene: TRBJ1-5
v_gene: TRBV19
d_gene: -

CDR3aa: CASSQDLSTSNYGYTF
abundance: -
j_gene: TRBJ1-2
v_gene: TRBV4-1
d_gene: -

CDR3aa: CASSETRTVESPLHF
abundance: few
j_gene: TRBJ1-6
v_gene: TRBV2
d_gene: -

CDR3aa: CASSLGLAYNEQFF
abundance: -
j_gene: TRBJ2-1
v_gene: TRBV5-4
d_gene: -

CDR3aa: CASSLGRGFNEKLFF
abundance: -
j_gene: TRBJ1-4
v_gene: TRBV28
d_gene: -

CDR3aa: CASSAQGHWRTEAFF
abundance: -
j_gene: TRBJ1-1
v_gene: TRBV9
d_gene: -

CDR3aa: CASSLEAGGGGYTF
abundance: -
j_gene: TRBJ1-2
v_gene: TRBV5-1
d_gene: TRBD1

CDR3aa: CASSTPFVASGSYNEQFF
abundance: -
j_gene: TRBJ2-1
v_gene: TRBV28
d_gene: -

CDR3aa: CASSYPGGSYGYTF
abundance: -
j_gene: TRBJ1-2
v_gene: TRBV25-1
d_gene: TRBD1

CDR3aa: CASSISLTGNSPLHF
abundance: few
j_gene: TRBJ1-6
v_gene: TRBV19
d_gene: -

CDR3aa: CATSDQTSGGSYEQYF
abundance: -
j_gene: TRBJ2-7
v_gene: TRBV24-1
d_gene: TRBD2

CDR3aa: CASSLGALNTEAFF
abundance: -
j_gene: TRBJ1-1
v_gene: TRBV5-1
d_gene: -

CDR3aa: CASSVERTEAFF
abundance: few
j_gene: TRBJ1-1
v_gene: TRBV25-1
d_gene: -

CDR3aa: CASTQQGANTEAFF
abundance: -
j_gene: TRBJ1-1
v_gene: TRBV6-5
d_gene: TRBD1

CDR3aa: CASSTAPGSPYEQYF
abundance: once
j_gene: TRBJ2-7
v_gene: TRBV5-5
d_gene: -

CDR3aa: CASRTGGAGTDTQYF
abundance: -
j_gene: TRBJ2-3
v_gene: TRBV7-9
d_gene: TRBD2

CDR3aa: CASSPEDSRGQETQYF
abundance: -
j_gene: TRBJ2-5
v_gene: TRBV19
d_gene: -

CDR3aa: CASSTLAGVISEQFF
abundance: -
j_gene: TRBJ2-1
v_gene: TRBV7-3
d_gene: TRBD2

CDR3aa: CASSEQGHNEQFF
abundance: once
j_gene: TRBJ2-1
v_gene: TRBV5-1
d_gene: -

CDR3aa: CASSPDYAGNQPQHF
abundance: -
j_gene: TRBJ1-5
v_gene: TRBV7-9
d_gene: -

CDR3aa: CASSLLSGTSEGQFF
abundance: -
j_gene: TRBJ2-1
v_gene: TRBV9
d_gene: TRBD2

CDR3aa: CASSPRGDSPLHF
abundance: -
j_gene: TRBJ1-6
v_gene: TRBV7-2
d_gene: -

CDR3aa: CSVEQNPSYNEQFF
abundance: -
j_gene: TRBJ2-1
v_gene: TRBV29-1
d_gene: -

CDR3aa: CASSPNYNEQFF
abundance: -
j_gene: TRBJ2-1
v_gene: TRBV18
d_gene: -

CDR3aa: CSASDRGAETFSNQPQHF
abundance: few
j_gene: TRBJ1-5
v_gene: TRBV20-1
d_gene: -

CDR3aa: CATSEVRGSTDTQYF
abundance: few
j_gene: TRBJ2-3
v_gene: TRBV24-1
d_gene: -

CDR3aa: CASRSHRENTEAFF
abundance: -
j_gene: TRBJ1-1
v_gene: TRBV28
d_gene: -

CDR3aa: CASSSGQGETGELFF
abundance: -
j_gene: TRBJ2-2
v_gene: TRBV13
d_gene: TRBD1